This passage covers 27 T cell receptor beta chains from one sample sequenced in a study of blood T cell repertoires in COVID-19. TCRdb's table, derived via immunoSEQ multiplex PCR, lists solely in-frame clones and lacks some. The table includes some 450,000 clones, about 90% detected once. The sequenced sample was peripheral blood. The source is a man aged 18 to 30 with COVID-19, enrolled during active disease.

The rearrangement joins TRBV5-6 to TRBJ2-2; D is ambiguous. Trimming stripped 0 bases from V and 0 bases from J, with 9 bases between. Germline loops: CDR1 SGHDT, CDR2 YYEEEE. This CDR3 has 16 residues. CDR3 protein: CASSLVSSANTGELFF. The CDR3, as DNA: TGTGCCAGCAGCTTGGTTTCGTCAGCGAACACCGGGGAGCTGTTTTTT.

A few counts support this clone. The CDR3 is CASSFDRDAVRAFF. The DNA of the CDR3 is TGCGCCAGCAGCTTCGACAGGGATGCGGTTAGGGCTTTCTTT. V and J are TRBV4-1 and TRBJ1-1, with 7 bases identical to TRBD1. Trimming at V came to 5 bases and at J to 11 bases, leaving 14 bases not matched to a gene. The CDR3 length is 14 residues. CDR1 and CDR2 from the germline V gene are MGHRA and YSYEKL.

The sample holds one count of this clone. The rearrangement joins TRBV11-3 to TRBJ2-3; no definite D call. The length of the CDR3 is 12 residues. Germline V gives CDR1 SGHNT, CDR2 YENEEA. V was shortened by 5 bases and J by 2 bases, with 5 bases between the two germline ends. The CDR3: CASSPSTDTQYF. CDR3 in DNA: TGTGCCAGCAGCCCTTCCACAGATACGCAGTATTTT.

The V gene is TRBV29-1, the J gene TRBJ1-4; maybe TRBD1 (5 bases). The CDR3 length is 15 residues. Deletions cut 5 bases from V and 0 bases from J, with 13 bases between. Germline V gene sequence: CDR1 SQVTM, CDR2 ANQGSEA. The CDR3 nucleotides are TGCAGCGTTCGTCGGGACTCAGCAACTAATGAAAAACTGTTTTTT. Protein product: CSVRRDSATNEKLFF.

The chain combines TRBV12-3 or TRBV12-4 with TRBJ2-1, with 7 bases aligning to TRBD1. Unmatched junction bases numbered 7, after V lost 7 bases and J lost 10 bases. The CDR3 is 12 residues long. In DNA form, the CDR3 reads TGTGCCAGCATCGGTCACAGGGGAGAGCAGTTCTTC. Translating gives CASIGHRGEQFF.

This clone was observed a few times. The J gene is TRBJ1-5, the V gene TRBV7-9, with D perhaps matching TRBD1 (5 bases). In germline, CDR1 is SEHNR, CDR2 FQNEAQ (reference sequence). V was trimmed by 5 bases and J by 2 bases, leaving 16 bases between them. The CDR3 runs 16 residues. The CDR3 DNA sequence: TGTGCCAGCAGCCCTAGCGGGGCGCAAGGCAATCAGCCCCAGCATTTT. This translates into CASSPSGAQGNQPQHF.

The genes are TRBV7-6 and TRBJ2-3; D unresolved. The CDR3 spans 15 residues. In germline, CDR1 is SGHVS, CDR2 FNYEAQ. The V end lost 4 bases, the J end lost 6 bases, and 17 bases lay between the germline ends. The CDR3, as DNA: TGTGCCAGCAGCTCATTAGATGGGCAGTCTGATACGCAGTATTTT. It specifies CASSSLDGQSDTQYF.

The rearrangement joins TRBV2 to TRBJ1-4, with 8 positions matching TRBD1. V lost 4 bases, J lost 3 bases, and 13 bases stayed unmatched. The CDR3 runs 18 residues. Germline-derived CDR1 and CDR2 are SNHLY and FYNNEI. CDR3 sequence: CASSGSTGARGANEKLFF. The DNA of the CDR3 is TGTGCCAGCAGTGGGTCGACAGGGGCACGGGGAGCTAATGAAAAACTGTTTTTT.

The chain uses TRBV14 and TRBJ1-4, with D unclear. The V gene lost 1 base and the J gene lost 0 bases, with 6 bases spanning the gap. This CDR3 contains 15 residues. Germline lookup yields CDR1 SGHDN and CDR2 FVKESK. CDR3 DNA: TGTGCCAGCAGCCAAGTAGTAGCAACTAATGAAAAACTGTTTTTT. Protein: CASSQVVATNEKLFF.

The V call is TRBV4-1, the J call TRBJ2-5; the match to TRBD2 covers 7 bases. V was pared by 6 bases and J by 2 bases, with 6 bases of the junction left unmatched. Germline values: CDR1 MGHRA, CDR2 YSYEKL. The CDR3 has 14 amino acids. Written as DNA, the CDR3 is TGCGCCAGCAGTCCACTAGCGTTACAAGAGACCCAGTACTTC. It yields the protein CASSPLALQETQYF.

V gene TRBV5-1 combines with J gene TRBJ2-4; a weak D match, TRBD1 (6 bases). CDR3 length: 14 amino acids. Trimming left V 2 bases short and J 7 bases short, with 13 bases between. The germline V gene encodes CDR1 SGHRS and CDR2 YFSETQ. The CDR3 sequence: CASSFDRSRNIQYF. The CDR3 DNA sequence: TGCGCCAGCAGCTTCGACAGGTCCAGGAACATTCAGTACTTC.

The CDR3 DNA sequence: TGTGCCAGCAGTGGAGGGAAGGACAGGGGCGGTTACGAGCAGTACTTC. It is translated as CASSGGKDRGGYEQYF. V gene TRBV25-1 combines with J gene TRBJ2-7, with 9 positions matching TRBD1. The germline V gene has CDR1 MGHDK and CDR2 SYGVNS. The CDR3 length is 16 residues. V shed 4 bases and J 4 bases; nucleotides not matched to a gene: 11.

The chain carries TRBV5-1 and TRBJ2-1, with a weak D call TRBD2 (6 bases). This CDR3 is 14 amino acids long. Germline-derived CDR1 and CDR2 are SGHRS and YFSETQ. Trimming removed 4 bases from V and 2 bases from J, with 10 bases in between. CDR3 residues: CASSLRETYNEQFF. The CDR3 coding sequence is TGCGCCAGCAGCCTCCGGGAGACCTACAATGAGCAGTTCTTC.

This chain joins TRBV27 and TRBJ2-7; TRBD1 agrees at 9 bases. CDR3 length: 15 residues. The germline CDR1 and CDR2 sequences are MNHEY and SMNVEV (reference sequence). Losses at the gene ends were 6 bases for V and 3 bases for J; bases not matched to a gene: 9. CDR3: CASSRPGQGRYEQYF. CDR3 coding DNA: TGTGCCAGCAGCCGGCCGGGACAGGGTCGCTACGAGCAGTACTTC.

The chain has TRBV11-3 and TRBJ1-6; 8 bases map to TRBD1. The CDR3 has 15 residues. J lost 9 bases, V lost 1 base, and 5 bases had no gene match. Germline V gene lookup returns CDR1 SGHNT and CDR2 YENEEA. The CDR3 nucleotides read TGTGCCAGCAGCTTAGGGACAGGGACTCCTTCACCCCTCCACTTT. Translating gives CASSLGTGTPSPLHF.

This sequence joins TRBV20-1 and TRBJ2-1; TRBD2 might be the D (5 bases). The germline V gene has CDR1 DFQATT and CDR2 SNEGSKA (reference sequence). CDR3 size: 11 residues. Trimming shortened V by 3 bases and J by 9 bases, and 9 bases separated the two germline ends. CDR3 protein: CSARWAGEQFF. CDR3 sequence (DNA): TGCAGTGCTAGGTGGGCGGGTGAGCAGTTCTTC.

V gene TRBV5-5 combines with J gene TRBJ2-1; 8 bases match TRBD1. The V segment lost 4 bases and the J segment 0 bases; nucleotides outside the gene matches: 6. CDR3 length: 16 amino acids. Germline V gene lookup returns CDR1 SGHKS and CDR2 YYEKEE (reference sequence). The CDR3 DNA reads TGTGCCAGCAGCAGACAGGGGCCTAGCTCCTACAATGAGCAGTTCTTC. Protein sequence: CASSRQGPSSYNEQFF.

This clone showed up just once. The rearrangement links TRBV18 to TRBJ1-1, with D unresolved. Germline V gene sequence: CDR1 KGHSH, CDR2 LQKENI. The CDR3 is 12 residues long. The V end was cut by 6 bases, the J end by 7 bases, with 12 bases between. CDR3 sequence (DNA): TGTGCCAGCTCCCCTCGTCTTAGTGAAGCTTTCTTT. Protein product: CASSPRLSEAFF.

The V and J genes are TRBV4-1 and TRBJ2-2; 8 bases are a match to TRBD2. The CDR3 has 16 residues. The germline V gene has CDR1 MGHRA and CDR2 YSYEKL. V lost 4 bases to trimming and J lost 1 base; unmatched junction nucleotides: 5. The CDR3 nucleotides read TGCGCCAGCAGCCCCCGTAGCGGGGAGAACACCGGGGAGCTGTTTTTT. Residues: CASSPRSGENTGELFF.

In this sample, this clone turned up once. This chain uses TRBV18 with TRBJ1-6; 7 nucleotides agree with TRBD1. V shed 11 bases, J shed 9 bases, and the junction held 7 bases outside the gene matches. This CDR3 is 12 amino acids long. The germline V gene has CDR1 KGHSH and CDR2 LQKENI. The DNA of the CDR3 is TGTGCCGCCCGGGACAGTCGTTCACCCCTCCACTTT. Protein: CAARDSRSPLHF.

This sequence joins TRBV2 and TRBJ2-2, with TRBD2 identical over 11 bases. Per the germline V gene, CDR1 is SNHLY and CDR2 is FYNNEI. V trimming: 6 bases; J trimming: 4 bases; junction bases outside the gene matches: 7. The CDR3 consists of 16 residues. For the CDR3, the DNA is TGTGCCAGCAGCCTAATAGCGGGGGGGAGCACCGGGGAGCTGTTTTTT. This gives the protein CASSLIAGGSTGELFF.

The J gene is TRBJ1-1, the V gene TRBV2; D perhaps matches TRBD1 (5 bases). The CDR3 length is 16 residues. V was cut by 4 bases and J by 0 bases, with 15 bases left in between. Germline CDR1 and CDR2: SNHLY and FYNNEI. Written as DNA, the CDR3 is TGTGCCAGCAGTGGTCGGGGGGTCGCCATGAACACTGAAGCTTTCTTT. Encoded protein: CASSGRGVAMNTEAFF.

The chain uses TRBV15 and TRBJ2-7; D might be TRBD2 (6 bases). Germline loops: CDR1 LNHNV, CDR2 YYDKDF (reference sequence). The CDR3 totals 15 residues. V was pared by 1 base and J by 6 bases, with 16 bases between. The CDR3 DNA follows: TGTGCCACCAGCAGAGCCGGGACTGGAAGCTCCGAGCAGTACTTC. This codes for CATSRAGTGSSEQYF.

There are a few counts of this clone. The rearrangement links TRBV7-9 to TRBJ1-2, with D possibly matching TRBD1 (5 bases). The V and J ends lost 1 base and 3 bases respectively, with 6 bases between them. The CDR3 has 13 residues. CDR1 SEHNR and CDR2 FQNEAQ come from the germline V gene (reference sequence). The CDR3 DNA reads TGTGCCAGCAGCTTAGTGACAGACTATGGCTACACCTTC. Translating gives CASSLVTDYGYTF.

The V gene is TRBV30, the J gene TRBJ2-1; 10 bases fit TRBD1. CDR1 GTSNPN and CDR2 SVGIG come from the germline V gene (reference sequence). The CDR3 runs 15 residues. V trimming: 1 base; J trimming: 15 bases; junction bases outside the gene matches: 15. The CDR3 bases are TGTGCCTGGAGTGAAATGACAGGGGGCGGCTTCGGAGGGTTCTTC. Translation: CAWSEMTGGGFGGFF. Drawing the rest from reference TRBV30 and TRBJ2-1, the complete variable domain is SQTIHQWPATLVQPVGSPLSLECTVEGTSNPNLYWYRQAAGRGLQLLFYSVGIGQISSEVPQNLSASRPQDRQFILSSKKLLLSDSGFYLCAWSEMTGGGFGGFFGPGTRLTVL.

V gene TRBV2 combines with J gene TRBJ2-5; 12 bases line up with TRBD2. The CDR3 consists of 14 residues. J was trimmed by 4 bases and V by 6 bases; bases with no gene match: 3. In germline, CDR1 is SNHLY, CDR2 FYNNEI. The CDR3 here is CASSQGLAGETQYF. The CDR3 DNA is TGTGCCAGCAGCCAGGGACTAGCGGGAGAGACCCAGTACTTC. The full variable domain, with the rest looked up from reference TRBV2 and TRBJ2-5, is EPEVTQTPSHQVTQMGQEVILRCVPISNHLYFYWYRQILGQKVEFLVSFYNNEISEKSEIFDDQFSVERPDGSNFTLKIRSTKLEDSAMYFCASSQGLAGETQYFGPGTRLLVL.

The sample holds a few counts of this clone. The CDR3 coding sequence is TGTGCCAGCAGTGAAGCCGGGACTAGCGACAATGAGCAGTTCTTC. It translates to CASSEAGTSDNEQFF. The rearrangement joins TRBV2 to TRBJ2-1; 10 bases match TRBD2. The CDR3 runs to 15 residues. V shed 0 bases, J shed 5 bases, and the junction held 1 base outside the gene matches. Germline V gives CDR1 SNHLY, CDR2 FYNNEI.